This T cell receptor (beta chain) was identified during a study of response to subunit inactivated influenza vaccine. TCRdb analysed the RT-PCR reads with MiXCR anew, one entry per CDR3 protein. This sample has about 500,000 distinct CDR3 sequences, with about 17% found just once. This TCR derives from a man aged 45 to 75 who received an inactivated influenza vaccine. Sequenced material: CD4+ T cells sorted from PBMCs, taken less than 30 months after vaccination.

CDR3 nucleotide sequence: TGCAGCGTTGGGGCCAGACAGGGTGGCACCGGGGAGCTGTTTTTT. Protein: CSVGARQGGTGELFF. V and J are TRBV29-1 and TRBJ2-2; 7 positions agree with TRBD1. CDR1 and CDR2 (germline): SQVTM, ANQGSEA. The CDR3 totals 15 residues. J was trimmed by 4 bases and V by 4 bases; bases with no gene match: 9.